The rows below give T cell receptor beta chains drawn from one sample of a study of shared clonotypes between healthy human individuals. Profiling relied on immunoSEQ multiplex PCR, and the TCRdb table lists in-frame clones only, not all of them. The sample lists around 690,000 clones; 90% were seen once. The material sequenced was memory CD8+ T cells from PBMCs. These receptor sequences come from a man aged 18 to 30 in good health. Some clones in this sample may be carry-over from other donors' samples. Both conserved end residues are part of each CDR3. A D gene is named only where the DNA matches it firmly. Some rows mark clone size as missing; the rest say once, few, many or name a class of expanded clone.

V gene: TRBV4-3
clone size: once
D gene: -
J gene: TRBJ2-3
CDR3 protein: CASSQDQDWNREADTQYF
CDR3 DNA: TGCGCCAGCAGCCAAGATCAAGACTGGAACAGGGAAGCAGATACGCAGTATTTT

V gene: TRBV9
clone size: -
D gene: -
J gene: TRBJ2-3
CDR3 protein: CASSHSSDTQYF
CDR3 DNA: TGTGCCAGCAGCCATAGTTCAGATACGCAGTATTTT

V gene: TRBV28
clone size: -
D gene: TRBD1
J gene: TRBJ1-2
CDR3 protein: CASRDLDETGANYGYTF
CDR3 DNA: TGTGCCAGCAGGGATCTCGATGAGACAGGGGCGAACTATGGCTACACCTTC

V gene: TRBV28
clone size: -
D gene: TRBD1
J gene: TRBJ1-5
CDR3 protein: CASREDRGHYNQPQHF
CDR3 DNA: TGTGCCAGCAGGGAGGACAGGGGGCATTACAATCAGCCCCAGCATTTT

V gene: TRBV19
clone size: -
D gene: TRBD1
J gene: TRBJ1-2
CDR3 protein: CASSIDQAGGAGYTF
CDR3 DNA: TGTGCCAGTAGTATAGATCAAGCAGGGGGCGCGGGCTACACCTTC

V gene: TRBV7-6
clone size: -
D gene: -
J gene: TRBJ2-3
CDR3 protein: CASSLGAPTNSKRDTQYF
CDR3 DNA: TGTGCCAGCAGCTTAGGGGCCCCCACGAACTCCAAGAGAGATACGCAGTATTTT

V gene: TRBV9
clone size: -
D gene: TRBD1
J gene: TRBJ1-3
CDR3 protein: CASSLGQENTIYF
CDR3 DNA: TGTGCCAGCAGCCTAGGACAGGAAAACACCATATATTTT

V gene: TRBV29-1
clone size: -
D gene: -
J gene: TRBJ2-4
CDR3 protein: CSVLERTSDIQYF
CDR3 DNA: TGCAGCGTTCTGGAACGAACGTCGGACATTCAGTACTTC

V gene: TRBV4-1
clone size: -
D gene: -
J gene: TRBJ2-5
CDR3 protein: CASSQARKILRVPQYF
CDR3 DNA: TGCGCCAGCAGCCAAGCCCGCAAAATATTGAGGGTGCCCCAGTACTTC

V gene: TRBV28
clone size: -
D gene: -
J gene: TRBJ2-1
CDR3 protein: CASSVGVSSYNEQFF
CDR3 DNA: TGTGCCAGCAGTGTAGGGGTTAGCTCCTACAATGAGCAGTTCTTC

V gene: TRBV19
clone size: -
D gene: -
J gene: TRBJ1-5
CDR3 protein: CASSSALGGSGRPQHF
CDR3 DNA: TGTGCCAGTAGTAGTGCTTTGGGGGGGTCAGGAAGGCCCCAGCATTTT

V gene: TRBV11-2
clone size: -
D gene: -
J gene: TRBJ1-2
CDR3 protein: CASSLGPGNGYGYTF
CDR3 DNA: TGTGCCAGCAGCTTAGGACCAGGAAACGGTTATGGCTACACCTTC

V gene: TRBV29-1
clone size: -
D gene: -
J gene: TRBJ2-3
CDR3 protein: CSVVEGDTQYF
CDR3 DNA: TGCAGCGTTGTTGAGGGAGATACGCAGTATTTT

V gene: TRBV11-2
clone size: -
D gene: -
J gene: TRBJ1-1
CDR3 protein: CASSLGTRLNTEAFF
CDR3 DNA: TGTGCCAGCAGCTTAGGAACCAGGTTGAACACTGAAGCTTTCTTT

V gene: TRBV18
clone size: -
D gene: -
J gene: TRBJ1-2
CDR3 protein: CASSPEFNYGYTF
CDR3 DNA: TGTGCCAGCTCCCCGGAATTTAACTATGGCTACACCTTC

V gene: TRBV5-1
clone size: -
D gene: -
J gene: TRBJ2-7
CDR3 protein: CASRARLSYEQYF
CDR3 DNA: TGCGCCAGCAGGGCTAGGTTGAGCTACGAGCAGTACTTC

V gene: TRBV6-6
clone size: -
D gene: -
J gene: TRBJ1-2
CDR3 protein: CASSYSIVGQGGYTF
CDR3 DNA: TGTGCCAGCAGTTACTCGATTGTGGGGCAAGGGGGCTACACCTTC

V gene: TRBV27
clone size: -
D gene: -
J gene: TRBJ1-5
CDR3 protein: CASSLTGLSQPQHF
CDR3 DNA: TGTGCCAGCAGTCTTACAGGGTTGAGTCAGCCCCAGCATTTT

V gene: TRBV4-1
clone size: few
D gene: -
J gene: TRBJ1-5
CDR3 protein: CASSQIEGGGQPQHF
CDR3 DNA: TGCGCCAGCAGCCAAATTGAGGGAGGAGGCCAGCCCCAGCATTTT

V gene: TRBV9
clone size: -
D gene: TRBD1
J gene: TRBJ1-1
CDR3 protein: CASSDLGQPRTEAFF
CDR3 DNA: TGTGCCAGCAGCGATCTGGGACAGCCCAGAACTGAAGCTTTCTTT

V gene: TRBV6-6
clone size: -
D gene: TRBD2
J gene: TRBJ2-5
CDR3 protein: CASSSLAGEETQYF
CDR3 DNA: TGTGCCAGCAGTTCCCTAGCGGGAGAAGAGACCCAGTACTTC

V gene: TRBV7-9
clone size: -
D gene: -
J gene: TRBJ2-2
CDR3 protein: CASSSRGGTGELFF
CDR3 DNA: TGTGCCAGCAGCTCCCGTGGTGGGACCGGGGAGCTGTTTTTT

V gene: TRBV21-1
clone size: -
D gene: -
J gene: TRBJ1-1
CDR3 protein: CASSKVGLRGASSRVTEAFF
CDR3 DNA: TGTGCCAGCAGCAAAGTGGGCCTGAGGGGCGCGAGCAGTCGGGTCACTGAAGCTTTCTTT

V gene: TRBV13
clone size: -
D gene: -
J gene: TRBJ1-1
CDR3 protein: CASSSRDRFGTEAFF
CDR3 DNA: TGTGCCAGCAGCTCCCGTGACAGGTTCGGAACTGAAGCTTTCTTT

V gene: TRBV10-3
clone size: -
D gene: -
J gene: TRBJ1-2
CDR3 protein: CASSYLGYYGYTF
CDR3 DNA: TGTGCCAGCAGTTATCTCGGTTACTATGGCTACACCTTC

V gene: TRBV9
clone size: -
D gene: TRBD2
J gene: TRBJ2-1
CDR3 protein: CASSRGDNEQFF
CDR3 DNA: TGTGCCAGCTCCCGGGGGGACAATGAGCAGTTCTTC

V gene: TRBV6-1
clone size: once
D gene: -
J gene: TRBJ1-5
CDR3 protein: CASSERGASVNQPQHF
CDR3 DNA: TGTGCCAGCAGTGAGAGGGGGGCCAGCGTCAATCAGCCCCAGCATTTT

V gene: TRBV30
clone size: -
D gene: -
J gene: TRBJ1-2
CDR3 protein: CAWGGLGNYGYTF
CDR3 DNA: TGTGCCTGGGGGGGGCTCGGTAACTATGGCTACACCTTC

V gene: TRBV7-9
clone size: few
D gene: -
J gene: TRBJ2-1
CDR3 protein: CASSPPSEVLQFF
CDR3 DNA: TGTGCCAGCAGTCCCCCTAGCGAAGTCCTACAGTTCTTC

V gene: TRBV27
clone size: -
D gene: -
J gene: TRBJ2-7
CDR3 protein: CASSSVYSGVPDYEQYF
CDR3 DNA: TGTGCCAGCAGTTCTGTGTATTCGGGGGTACCCGACTACGAGCAGTACTTC

V gene: TRBV4-1
clone size: -
D gene: -
J gene: TRBJ2-7
CDR3 protein: CASSQESGIGDYEQYF
CDR3 DNA: TGCGCCAGCAGCCAAGAATCAGGGATTGGGGACTACGAGCAGTACTTC

V gene: TRBV2
clone size: -
D gene: -
J gene: TRBJ2-7
CDR3 protein: CASRHQGLEQYF
CDR3 DNA: TGTGCCAGCAGGCACCAGGGTTTGGAGCAGTACTTC

V gene: TRBV30
clone size: -
D gene: -
J gene: TRBJ2-7
CDR3 protein: CAWSVHRGEQYF
CDR3 DNA: TGTGCCTGGAGTGTTCATCGCGGCGAGCAGTACTTC

V gene: TRBV7-9
clone size: -
D gene: -
J gene: TRBJ2-6
CDR3 protein: CASSLSGAGANVLTF
CDR3 DNA: TGTGCCAGCAGCTTATCGGGGGCTGGGGCCAACGTCCTGACTTTC

V gene: TRBV18
clone size: -
D gene: -
J gene: TRBJ1-3
CDR3 protein: CASSPLFGGNTIYF
CDR3 DNA: TGTGCCAGCTCACCACTGTTTGGCGGAAACACCATATATTTT

V gene: TRBV6-1
clone size: once
D gene: TRBD1
J gene: TRBJ2-7
CDR3 protein: CASSARTGDEQYF
CDR3 DNA: TGTGCCAGCAGTGCTAGGACAGGGGACGAGCAGTACTTC

V gene: TRBV27
clone size: few
D gene: -
J gene: TRBJ2-4
CDR3 protein: CASSLKDTGNIQYF
CDR3 DNA: TGTGCCAGCAGTCTCAAAGACACAGGGAACATTCAGTACTTC

V gene: TRBV5-8
clone size: -
D gene: -
J gene: TRBJ2-7
CDR3 protein: CASSFFPRGFSYEQYF
CDR3 DNA: TGTGCCAGCAGCTTCTTCCCTCGGGGGTTCTCCTACGAGCAGTACTTC

V gene: TRBV4-1
clone size: -
D gene: -
J gene: TRBJ1-1
CDR3 protein: CASSHLGGPEAFF
CDR3 DNA: TGCGCCAGCAGCCACTTAGGGGGACCAGAAGCTTTCTTT

V gene: TRBV4-1
clone size: -
D gene: TRBD2
J gene: TRBJ2-3
CDR3 protein: CASSQGGASGSFGTDTQYF
CDR3 DNA: TGCGCCAGCAGCCAAGGGGGGGCTAGCGGGAGTTTTGGCACAGATACGCAGTATTTT

V gene: TRBV5-6
clone size: -
D gene: -
J gene: TRBJ1-2
CDR3 protein: CASSLGLGYTF
CDR3 DNA: TGTGCCAGCAGCTTGGGGTTAGGCTACACCTTC

V gene: TRBV19
clone size: -
D gene: -
J gene: TRBJ1-5
CDR3 protein: CASSIVQGNNQPQHF
CDR3 DNA: TGTGCCAGTAGTATAGTTCAAGGGAACAATCAGCCCCAGCATTTT

V gene: TRBV27
clone size: once
D gene: -
J gene: TRBJ2-1
CDR3 protein: CASSSGSRSHNEQFF
CDR3 DNA: TGTGCCAGCAGTTCCGGTAGCCGCAGCCACAATGAGCAGTTCTTC

V gene: TRBV2
clone size: few
D gene: -
J gene: TRBJ2-7
CDR3 protein: CASGEGRTYEQYF
CDR3 DNA: TGTGCCAGTGGCGAAGGACGGACCTACGAGCAGTACTTC

V gene: TRBV5-1
clone size: -
D gene: TRBD1
J gene: TRBJ2-2
CDR3 protein: CASSEYGGRTGRLFF
CDR3 DNA: TGCGCCAGCAGCGAATATGGTGGGCGGACAGGTCGGCTGTTTTTT